This entry lists 30 T cell receptor beta chains sequenced from one sample in a study of cytomegalovirus exposure and HLA in healthy donors. PCR was performed using 60 Vbeta and 13 Jbeta primers. Sequencing was performed with immunoSEQ multiplex PCR; in TCRdb, only in-frame clones are kept and a portion is missing. Here the sample spans 120,000 or so clones, roughly 80% being singletons. The sample taken for sequencing was PBMCs. Receptors were obtained from a man aged 25 to 45 in good health and CMV-seropositive.

V usage is TRBV7-3 and J usage is TRBJ2-6; 7 nucleotides line up with TRBD1. Trimming removed 4 bases from V and 3 bases from J; junction bases left unmatched: 3. Germline CDR1 reads SGHTA; CDR2 reads FQGTGA. This CDR3 contains 15 residues. CDR3 sequence reads: CASSSTGFGANVLTF. Here the CDR3 DNA reads TGTGCCAGCAGCTCGACAGGGTTTGGGGCCAACGTCCTGACTTTC.

CDR3: CASSNRDYGYTF. The CDR3 DNA reads as TGTGCCAGCAGTAACCGGGACTATGGCTACACCTTC. The chain is built from TRBV27 and TRBJ1-2, with no clear D. V lost 5 bases and J lost 3, with 7 bases in between. CDR1 is MNHEY and CDR2 is SMNVEV in the germline V gene (reference sequence). CDR3 length equals 12 residues.

V is TRBV29-1 and J is TRBJ2-1; TRBD2 is a possible D gene (6 bases). The V gene's germline CDR1 is SQVTM and CDR2 ANQGSEA. Trimming removed 6 bases from V and 3 bases from J, with 9 bases in between. The CDR3 is made up of 12 amino acids. CDR3 loop: CSVRENYNEQFF. The CDR3 DNA reads as TGCAGCGTGCGGGAAAACTACAATGAGCAGTTCTTC.

The chain uses TRBV29-1 and TRBJ1-1; no firm D call. Trimming took off 0 bases at V and 6 bases at J, with 11 bases between the two ends. The CDR3 runs 13 residues. CDR1 is SQVTM and CDR2 is ANQGSEA in the germline V gene. The CDR3 spells CSVEEAVQAEAFF. CDR3 in DNA: TGCAGCGTTGAAGAGGCAGTACAAGCTGAAGCTTTCTTT.

This sequence joins TRBV7-2 and TRBJ1-2; D uncertain. V lost 2 bases, J lost 0 bases, and 10 bases lay in between. This CDR3 has 15 residues. Germline V gene data show CDR1 as SGHTA and CDR2 as FQGNSA. The CDR3 loop is CASSLNTLPNYGYTF. The DNA of the CDR3 is TGTGCCAGCAGCTTAAACACCCTCCCTAACTATGGCTACACCTTC.

The chain combines TRBV27 with TRBJ2-7; weak D call: TRBD1 (6 bases). Trimming pared 0 bases from V and 5 bases from J, leaving 14 bases between. Germline CDR1 reads MNHEY; CDR2 reads SMNVEV (reference sequence). The CDR3 totals 15 residues. The CDR3 DNA sequence: TGTGCCAGCAGTTTATCAAGGGGGAGTAGTAACGAGCAGTACTTC. It translates to CASSLSRGSSNEQYF.

The V gene is TRBV5-1, the J gene TRBJ2-1; TRBD2 matches at 10 bases. V was pared by 0 bases and J by 6 bases, with 6 bases of the junction left unmatched. The CDR3 extends over 16 amino acids. Germline V gene data show CDR1 as SGHRS and CDR2 as YFSETQ. The CDR3 DNA is TGCGCCAGCAGCTTGGAGGCTAGCGGGAGCTTCAATGAGCAGTTCTTC. Residues: CASSLEASGSFNEQFF.

This clone was picked up a small number of times. J is TRBJ2-5 and V is TRBV28; perhaps TRBD2 as D (5 bases). The CDR3 covers 16 residues. The V gene lost 5 bases and the J gene lost 1 base, with 17 bases spanning the gap. Germline V gene lookup returns CDR1 MDHEN and CDR2 SYDVKM. CDR3 sequence (DNA): TGTGCCAGCAGTGGGCGGCCTAGCAAGACCCAAGAGACCCAGTACTTC. Protein sequence: CASSGRPSKTQETQYF.

The V and J genes are TRBV7-2 and TRBJ1-3; D unclear. The CDR3 has 16 amino acids. Germline-derived CDR1 and CDR2 are SGHTA and FQGNSA. V was cut by 2 bases and J by 0 bases, with 11 bases left in between. The CDR3 DNA is TGTGCCAGCAGCTTACTAGGACTGATCTCTGGAAACACCATATATTTT. This translates into CASSLLGLISGNTIYF. The variable domain in full, with the rest retrieved from reference TRBV7-2 and TRBJ1-3, is GAGVSQSPSNKVTEKGKDVELRCDPISGHTALYWYRQSLGQGLEFLIYFQGNSAPDKSGLPSDRFSAERTGGSVSTLTIQRTQQEDSAVYLCASSLLGLISGNTIYFGEGSWLTVV.

This clone was recorded only once. Sequence at one end of the junction differs from germline and may be a read error. V usage is TRBV5-4 and J usage is TRBJ1-2; TRBD1 aligns across 10 bases. The CDR3 is 14 residues long. Germline CDR1 is SGHNT and CDR2 is YYREEE (reference sequence). CDR3: CASSLGQGAYDYTF. DNA of the CDR3: TGTGCCAGCAGCTTGGGACAGGGGGCATATGACTACACCTTC.

The rearrangement links TRBV30 to TRBJ1-2; D possibly corresponds to TRBD1 (5 bases). V shed 4 bases and J shed 4 bases, with 16 bases lying between them. CDR3 size: 14 residues. CDR1 and CDR2 (germline): GTSNPN, SVGIG (reference sequence). CDR3 sequence: CAWIPRESLYGYTF. DNA for the CDR3: TGTGCCTGGATCCCCAGGGAATCCCTCTATGGCTACACCTTC.

The chain couples TRBV4-1 to TRBJ2-1, with D possibly being TRBD2 (6 bases). This CDR3 comprises 13 residues. The germline V and J ends were trimmed by 7 bases and 7 bases, with 14 bases remaining between them. Germline values: CDR1 MGHRA, CDR2 YSYEKL. CDR3 nucleotide sequence: TGCGCCAGCACGGACTACACAAGGAATGAGCAGTTCTTC. Residues: CASTDYTRNEQFF.

In this sample, this clone turned up once. The chain is built from TRBV14 and TRBJ2-5, with 8 bases identical to TRBD1. This CDR3 comprises 13 residues. CDR1 is SGHDN, CDR2 FVKESK, per germline. The trim removed 6 bases at V and 5 bases at J, leaving 5 bases unmatched. The CDR3 DNA follows: TGTGCCAGCAGAAATACAGGGGGTGAGACCCAGTACTTC. Translation gives CASRNTGGETQYF.

In its sample, this clone was seen a few times. The genes are TRBV27 and TRBJ2-3, with 9 nucleotides matching TRBD1. Unmatched junction bases numbered 9, after V lost 7 bases and J lost 1 base. The CDR3 is 16 amino acids. In germline, CDR1 is MNHEY, CDR2 SMNVEV (reference sequence). The DNA of the CDR3 is TGTGCCAGCACCAATTTCCGGGACAGGGGCACAGATACGCAGTATTTT. Amino acids: CASTNFRDRGTDTQYF.

The rearrangement joins TRBV19 to TRBJ2-1; 7 positions match TRBD1. After removal of 4 bases from V and 5 bases from J, the junction contained 8 bases not matched to a gene. This CDR3 contains 15 residues. CDR1 and CDR2 (germline): LNHDA, SQIVND (reference sequence). DNA of the CDR3: TGTGCCAGTAGTACCGACCGGGACAGAGACAATGAGCAGTTCTTC. This sequence encodes CASSTDRDRDNEQFF. Filled out from reference TRBV19 and TRBJ2-1, the complete variable domain reads DGGITQSPKYLFRKEGQNVTLSCEQNLNHDAMYWYRQDPGQGLRLIYYSQIVNDFQKGDIAEGYSVSREKKESFPLTVTSAQKNPTAFYLCASSTDRDRDNEQFFGPGTRLTVL.

The rearrangement uses TRBV15 and TRBJ2-7; D unresolved. Germline V gives CDR1 LNHNV, CDR2 YYDKDF (reference sequence). Deletions cut 0 bases from V and 3 bases from J, with 15 bases between. CDR3 length: 16 amino acids. CDR3 amino acids: CATSRDGGYSGYEQYF. Here the CDR3 DNA reads TGTGCCACCAGCAGAGACGGCGGATACTCCGGCTACGAGCAGTACTTC.

The chain recombines TRBV9 with TRBJ1-1; 9 nucleotides line up with TRBD1. Germline CDR1 reads SGDLS; CDR2 reads YYNGEE. After removal of 3 bases from V and 3 bases from J, the junction contained 3 bases not matched to a gene. The CDR3 covers 14 residues. The CDR3 nucleotides are TGTGCCAGCAGCGGGGGACAGGGTGACACTGAAGCTTTCTTT. Its translation is CASSGGQGDTEAFF.

The genes are TRBV5-1 and TRBJ1-5; no definite D call. In germline, CDR1 is SGHRS, CDR2 YFSETQ. The CDR3 spans 13 residues. Between the trimmed V and J ends, which lost 2 bases and 7 bases, there was a span of 10 bases. The CDR3 is CASSFTTGQPQHF. CDR3 DNA sequence: TGCGCCAGCAGCTTCACAACGGGGCAGCCCCAGCATTTT.

The rearrangement joins TRBV27 to TRBJ2-7; D is perhaps TRBD1 (6 bases). CDR1 MNHEY and CDR2 SMNVEV come from the germline V gene (reference sequence). The CDR3 consists of 12 residues. Trimming removed 6 bases from V and 7 bases from J, with 13 bases in between. The CDR3 coding sequence is TGTGCCAGCAGCCGGGCAGGGGCTGAGCAGTACTTC. Its translation: CASSRAGAEQYF.

The V gene is TRBV2, the J gene TRBJ2-1; 14 positions match TRBD2. The germline gives CDR1 SNHLY, CDR2 FYNNEI. J gave up 0 bases and V 4 bases, and 17 bases lay outside the gene matches. CDR3 length equals 22 residues. CDR3 nucleotide sequence: TGTGCCAGCAGTGTTGGGGGACTAGCGGGAGCATTTGGGAAACGCTCCTACAATGAGCAGTTCTTC. As protein: CASSVGGLAGAFGKRSYNEQFF.

This chain connects TRBV6-5 to TRBJ2-1, with 12 nucleotides matching TRBD2. The germline CDR1 and CDR2 sequences are MNHEY and SVGAGI. This CDR3 is 15 amino acids long. The ends lost 1 base at V and 9 bases at J; junction bases unmatched: 4. The CDR3 is CASSYWTSGDTEQFF. CDR3 DNA sequence: TGTGCCAGCAGTTACTGGACTAGCGGGGATACTGAGCAGTTCTTC.

The V gene is TRBV5-1, the J gene TRBJ1-1; 9 bases are shared with TRBD1. The ends lost 1 base at V and 0 bases at J; junction bases unmatched: 4. The CDR3 consists of 16 residues. CDR1 and CDR2 (germline): SGHRS, YFSETQ. This CDR3 is CASSLFTGGMNTEAFF. In nucleotides, the CDR3 is TGCGCCAGCAGCTTGTTCACAGGGGGCATGAACACTGAAGCTTTCTTT.

The chain employs TRBV5-1 and TRBJ2-7, with 9 nucleotides matching TRBD1. The trim removed 4 bases at V and 6 bases at J, leaving 8 bases unmatched. Germline loops: CDR1 SGHRS, CDR2 YFSETQ. The CDR3 runs 14 residues. The CDR3 bases are TGCGCCAGCAGCCCGGGACAGGGACCCTCCGAGCAGTACTTC. Translating gives CASSPGQGPSEQYF.

In this sample, this clone turned up once. V usage is TRBV5-1 and J usage is TRBJ2-7; the D gene is possibly TRBD2 (6 bases). V lost 0 bases, J lost 0 bases, and 16 bases lay in between. The CDR3 is made up of 17 amino acids. In germline, CDR1 is SGHRS, CDR2 YFSETQ. In DNA form, the CDR3 reads TGCGCCAGCAGCTTGGAGGCTAGCGCCTATTTCTCCTACGAGCAGTACTTC. Amino acid sequence: CASSLEASAYFSYEQYF.

This sequence joins TRBV19 and TRBJ2-5, with a weak D call TRBD2 (5 bases). This CDR3 comprises 14 residues. Germline CDR1 LNHDA, CDR2 SQIVND (reference sequence). The V and J ends lost 3 bases and 5 bases respectively, with 13 bases between them. CDR3 sequence (DNA): TGTGCCAGTAGTATCGTTGAGGGTGGGGAGACCCAGTACTTC. It yields the protein CASSIVEGGETQYF.

This clone was seen only a few times. The V call is TRBV2, the J call TRBJ1-2, with D tentatively TRBD1 (6 bases). The CDR3 has 13 amino acids. V lost 7 bases and J 4 bases, leaving 13 bases between the germline ends. Germline-derived CDR1 and CDR2 are SNHLY and FYNNEI. The CDR3 is CASTGQQLYGYTF. The CDR3 coding sequence is TGTGCCAGCACTGGACAGCAACTCTATGGCTACACCTTC.

The rearrangement links TRBV7-2 to TRBJ2-7, with unresolved D. The CDR3 runs 15 residues. Trimming cost V 2 bases and J 2 bases, with 13 bases left between them. The germline V gene encodes CDR1 SGHTA and CDR2 FQGNSA. The CDR3 sequence: CASSLYTGLAYEQYF. The CDR3 DNA follows: TGTGCCAGCAGCTTATATACTGGGCTTGCCTACGAGCAGTACTTC.

The chain carries TRBV6-1 and TRBJ1-1; 8 bases agree with TRBD1. Germline loops: CDR1 MNHNS, CDR2 SASEGT. The CDR3 contains 13 residues. After removal of 6 bases from V and 3 bases from J, the junction contained 3 bases not matched to a gene. The CDR3 protein is CASRETGDTEAFF. The CDR3 nucleotides are TGTGCCAGCAGGGAGACAGGGGACACTGAAGCTTTCTTT.

This chain links TRBV4-2 with TRBJ2-1; 8 bases map to TRBD2. V shed 3 bases, J shed 6 bases, and the junction held 7 bases outside the gene matches. The germline V gene has CDR1 LGHNA and CDR2 YNFKEQ. The length of the CDR3 is 15 residues. The chain's CDR3 is CASSQLAGFGNEQFF. CDR3 in DNA: TGTGCCAGCAGCCAGTTAGCGGGGTTCGGCAATGAGCAGTTCTTC.

The chain combines TRBV13 with TRBJ2-1; 11 nucleotides align to TRBD2. After removal of 7 bases from V and 4 bases from J, the junction contained 9 bases not matched to a gene. There are 16 residues in the CDR3. CDR1 and CDR2 from the germline V gene are PRHDT and FYEKMQ (reference sequence). Written as DNA, the CDR3 is TGTGCCAGCAAAAGGCTAGCGGGAGGCAATTACAATGAGCAGTTCTTC. Protein product: CASKRLAGGNYNEQFF.